The 18 T cell receptor beta chains presented below share a single source sample, sequenced in a study of T cells in Graves' hyperthyroidism and ophthalmopathy. Authors of the study amplified TCR beta CDR3 regions from RNA transcripts. HTBI primers were employed in a first-round RT-PCR of the TCR CDR3. One entry per CDR3 protein results from TCRdb running MiXCR on the multiplex PCR reads. The sample holds 730,000 or so distinct CDR3 sequences, about 19% seen once. The sequenced sample consisted of blood. Source of these receptors: a woman in her forties or fifties with Graves' hyperthyroidism that later progressed to Graves' ophthalmopathy.

The chain links TRBV7-6 to TRBJ1-4, with D perhaps TRBD1 (5 bases). The CDR3 extends over 14 amino acids. Trimming cost V 5 bases and J 7 bases, with 14 bases left between them. From germline, CDR1 is SGHVS and CDR2 FNYEAQ. The CDR3 nucleotides read TGTGCCAGCAGCCCTCGACAGAGTGGTGAAAAACTGTTTTTT. This translates into CASSPRQSGEKLFF.

This clonotype was recorded at least ten times. The chain has TRBV20-1 and TRBJ2-7; 7 nucleotides align to TRBD1. Germline values: CDR1 DFQATT, CDR2 SNEGSKA (reference sequence). Unmatched junction bases numbered 8, after V lost 3 bases and J lost 0 bases. This CDR3 spans 15 amino acids. CDR3 nucleotides: TGCAGTGCTAGGACAGGGCAGATGAGCTCCTACGAGCAGTACTTC. As protein: CSARTGQMSSYEQYF.

In this sample, this clonotype turned up many times. The chain carries TRBV20-1 and TRBJ2-3; 8 bases line up with TRBD1. This CDR3 has 13 amino acids. V trimming: 4 bases; J trimming: 5 bases; junction bases outside the gene matches: 5. Germline CDR1 reads DFQATT; CDR2 reads SNEGSKA (reference sequence). For the CDR3, the DNA is TGCAGTGCTAAGGACAGGGAGAGAGATACGCAGTATTTT. Translation: CSAKDRERDTQYF.

V gene TRBV10-3 combines with J gene TRBJ1-6, with a possible D match to TRBD1 (5 bases). CDR1 and CDR2 from the germline V gene are ENHRY and SYGVKD. The CDR3 consists of 15 residues. Trimming cost V 0 bases and J 6 bases, with 9 bases left between them. CDR3 DNA: TGTGCCATCAGTGAGTCGGGGGTCCCTAATTCACCCCTCCACTTT. Its translation: CAISESGVPNSPLHF.

This clonotype was counted between two and nine times. V is TRBV10-1 and J is TRBJ1-1, with D possibly matching TRBD1 (5 bases). Germline CDR1 is WNHNN and CDR2 is SYGVQD (reference sequence). V lost 1 base to trimming and J lost 0 bases, with 9 bases between them. This CDR3 spans 15 amino acids. The CDR3 reads CASSEYRGMNTEAFF. CDR3 bases: TGCGCCAGCAGTGAGTACCGGGGGATGAACACTGAAGCTTTCTTT.

The chain couples TRBV19 to TRBJ2-7; 9 positions match TRBD1. V trimming: 9 bases; J trimming: 5 bases; junction bases outside the gene matches: 11. Germline CDR1 and CDR2: LNHDA and SQIVND (reference sequence). The CDR3 extends over 14 amino acids. The CDR3 loop is CASHHRDRADEQYF. The DNA for the CDR3 is TGTGCCAGCCACCACCGGGACAGGGCCGACGAGCAGTACTTC.

The chain employs TRBV4-1 and TRBJ1-1; 7 positions agree with TRBD1. Germline CDR1 is MGHRA and CDR2 is YSYEKL. The ends lost 4 bases at V and 3 bases at J; junction bases unmatched: 17. The CDR3 length is 18 residues. The chain's CDR3 is CASSPSKGEGAWDTEAFF. The CDR3 coding sequence is TGCGCCAGCAGCCCTTCAAAGGGGGAGGGGGCGTGGGACACTGAAGCTTTCTTT.

This clonotype turned up a few times. The chain employs TRBV10-3 and TRBJ2-3, with D uncertain. The CDR3 covers 11 residues. Trimming took 7 bases from V and 2 from J, leaving 4 bases between them. Germline V gene data show CDR1 as ENHRY and CDR2 as SYGVKD. The CDR3 sequence is CAIKDTDTQYF. CDR3 bases: TGTGCCATCAAGGACACAGATACGCAGTATTTT.

A word on this clonotype: One base away lies a much larger clone, so this may be a sequencing read error. J is TRBJ1-2 and V is TRBV30; D may be TRBD1 (5 bases). The CDR3 extends over 13 amino acids. The germline CDR1 and CDR2 sequences are GTSNPN and SVGIG (reference sequence). This CDR3 is CAWITGPNYGHTF. As DNA, the CDR3 is TGTGCCTGGATAACGGGGCCTAACTATGGCCACACCTTC.

CDR3 region: CASSLGGQAGNQPQHF. As DNA, the CDR3 is TGTGCCAGCAGCTTGGGAGGACAGGCGGGCAATCAGCCCCAGCATTTT. The rearrangement links TRBV5-8 to TRBJ1-5; 7 bases are a match to TRBD1. With 0 bases clipped from V and 2 bases from J, the junction kept 5 bases outside the gene matches. Germline CDR1 SGHTS, CDR2 YDEGEE. This CDR3 has 16 residues.

In this sample, this clonotype turned up many times. The chain uses TRBV7-2 and TRBJ1-5; D gene ambiguous. Trimming removed 3 bases at V and 6 bases at J, with 15 bases between. Germline CDR1 and CDR2: SGHTA and FQGNSA. The CDR3 runs to 15 residues. The CDR3 region has the DNA TGTGCCAGCAGCTTCTGGACTTCAGGCGGTCAGCCCCAGCATTTT. The encoded protein is CASSFWTSGGQPQHF.

This clonotype was counted many times. The chain uses TRBV5-1 and TRBJ1-1, with 8 nucleotides matching TRBD1. This CDR3 comprises 13 residues. V was pared by 3 bases and J by 6 bases, with 4 bases of the junction left unmatched. Germline CDR1 is SGHRS and CDR2 is YFSETQ. DNA of the CDR3: TGCGCCAGCAGCTCGACAGGGGCCGCTGAAGCTTTCTTT. Encoded protein: CASSSTGAAEAFF.

This clonotype came up many times. The chain joins TRBV20-1 to TRBJ1-2; 7 bases fit TRBD1. In germline, CDR1 is DFQATT, CDR2 SNEGSKA (reference sequence). The CDR3 sequence is 16 residues long. Trimming cost V 0 bases and J 1 base; bases outside gene matches: 8. The DNA for the CDR3 is TGCAGTGCTAGAGATGACAGGGTACAGGGTAACTATGGCTACACCTTC. Protein product: CSARDDRVQGNYGYTF.

V gene TRBV19 combines with J gene TRBJ1-6; D call uncertain. Looked up from germline, CDR1 is LNHDA and CDR2 is SQIVND (reference sequence). Trimming removed 7 bases from V and 13 bases from J, with 8 bases in between. There are 10 residues in the CDR3. CDR3: CASMKIPLHF. The CDR3 region has the DNA TGTGCCAGTATGAAAATTCCCCTCCACTTT.

This clonotype has only a few counts. The chain recombines TRBV5-5 with TRBJ2-3; 13 bases map to TRBD2. V lost 3 bases, J lost 4 bases, and 2 bases stayed unmatched. This CDR3 region has 15 residues. Germline values: CDR1 SGHKS, CDR2 YYEKEE (reference sequence). CDR3 sequence (DNA): TGTGCCAGCAGCTGGGGGACTAGCGGGGCAGATACGCAGTATTTT. It is translated as CASSWGTSGADTQYF.

This clonotype has only a few counts. The rearrangement links TRBV4-1 to TRBJ1-1, with D perhaps TRBD1 (5 bases). Per germline, CDR1 MGHRA and CDR2 YSYEKL. The ends were cut back, 5 bases at V and 0 bases at J, with 13 bases in the middle. CDR3 length equals 15 residues. The CDR3: CASSEGPLMNTEAFF. The CDR3 coding sequence is TGCGCCAGCAGCGAGGGACCGTTGATGAACACTGAAGCTTTCTTT.

In its sample, this clonotype was seen many times. This sequence joins TRBV6-1 and TRBJ1-1; maybe TRBD1 (5 bases). There are 16 residues in the CDR3. CDR1 and CDR2 (germline): MNHNS, SASEGT. Trimming took off 5 bases at V and 3 bases at J, with 19 bases between the two ends. CDR3 residues: CASSYLPGRIDTEAFF. The CDR3 DNA sequence: TGTGCCAGCAGTTACTTGCCAGGGAGGATTGACACTGAAGCTTTCTTT.

This clonotype appeared a few times. The chain couples TRBV13 to TRBJ1-2; D is uncertain. The germline V gene has CDR1 PRHDT and CDR2 FYEKMQ (reference sequence). The V end was cut by 5 bases, the J end by 0 bases, with 13 bases between. The CDR3 spans 15 residues. The CDR3 DNA sequence: TGTGCCAGCAGCCCAGTCCAGGCCGCTAACTATGGCTACACCTTC. The encoded protein is CASSPVQAANYGYTF.